This T cell receptor beta chain is from a study of shared clonotypes between healthy human individuals. To note about this clone: The antigen remains undetermined.

Original data processing: Because ImmunoSEQ provided only junction sequences with no quality scores, the filtering differed. Generated by immunoSEQ multiplex PCR, the TCRdb table keeps only in-frame clones and is missing some. V and J calls and clone size come straight from that table; D and trimming were deduced from the DNA. The sample comprises about 2 million clones, 85% to 95% of which are singletons, and 0.1% to 0.15% rests with the top ten. A CD45RA-negative memory subset and a CD45RA+ naive subset were separated from the CD4+ cells. This CDR3 is built from 15 residues. The germline V gene has CDR1 SEHNR and CDR2 FQNEAQ (reference sequence). V trimming: 6 bases; J trimming: 5 bases; junction bases outside the gene matches: 8. Whole-study results and caveats: Tissues were not sampled, only blood, and their repertoires likely differ.

Input material: naive CD4+ T cells sorted from blood. Subset in this sample: CD45RA+ positively selected. The chain recombines TRBV7-9 with TRBJ1-5; 9 nucleotides agree with TRBD1. The source is a man aged 18 to 30 in good health. The CDR3 nucleotides read TGTGCCAGCAGGTACAGGGGGCGAAAGGATCAGCCCCAGCATTTT. It is translated as CASRYRGRKDQPQHF. Combining the CDR3 with reference TRBV7-9 and TRBJ1-5 gives the whole variable domain DTGVSQNPRHKITKRGQNVTFRCDPISEHNRLYWYRQTLGQGPEFLTYFQNEAQLEKSRLLSDRFSAERPKGSFSTLEIQRTEQGDSAMYLCASRYRGRKDQPQHFGDGTRLSIL.